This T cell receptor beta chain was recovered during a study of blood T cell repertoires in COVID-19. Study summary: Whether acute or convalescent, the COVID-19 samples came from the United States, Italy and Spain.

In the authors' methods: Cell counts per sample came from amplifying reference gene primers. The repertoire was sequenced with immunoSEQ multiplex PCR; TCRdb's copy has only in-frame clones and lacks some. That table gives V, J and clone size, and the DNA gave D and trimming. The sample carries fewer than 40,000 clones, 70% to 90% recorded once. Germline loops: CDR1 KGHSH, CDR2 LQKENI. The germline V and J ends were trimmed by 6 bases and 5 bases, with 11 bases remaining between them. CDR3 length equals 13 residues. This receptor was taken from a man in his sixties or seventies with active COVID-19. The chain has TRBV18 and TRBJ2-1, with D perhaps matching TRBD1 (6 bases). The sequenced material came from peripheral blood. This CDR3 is CASSPGQNNEQFF. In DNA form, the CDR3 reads TGTGCCAGCTCGCCCGGACAGAACAATGAGCAGTTCTTC.